Listed below are T cell receptor beta chains from one sample, sequenced in a study of T cell responses to AZD1222 COVID-19 vaccine. Sequenced by immunoSEQ multiplex PCR; TCRdb stores in-frame clones only, minus some. Among roughly 80,000 clones listed, 75% to 95% were seen once. The source material was peripheral blood, sampled 28 days after the second AZD1222 dose. The source is an adult who received the AZD1222 COVID-19 vaccine. Both conserved end residues are part of each CDR3. D genes are given only for firm matches. Part of the rows lack a size; the others show once, few, many or a class for expanded clones.

len: 14; abundance: -; j_gene: TRBJ2-7; v_gene: TRBV9; d_gene: TRBD2; CDR3nt: TGTGCCAGCAGCGCCGGACTAGCGGGACGTGAGCAGTACTTC; CDR3aa: CASSAGLAGREQYF
len: 13; abundance: -; j_gene: TRBJ1-4; v_gene: TRBV24-1; d_gene: TRBD1; CDR3nt: TGTGCCACCAGTGGAGGGACAGATGAAAAACTGTTTTTT; CDR3aa: CATSGGTDEKLFF
len: 12; abundance: -; j_gene: TRBJ1-1; v_gene: TRBV11-3; d_gene: TRBD1; CDR3nt: TGTGCCAGCAGCATAGGACAGGGTGAAGCTTTCTTT; CDR3aa: CASSIGQGEAFF
len: 17; abundance: once; j_gene: TRBJ1-3; v_gene: TRBV19; d_gene: -; CDR3nt: TGTGCCAGTACCCCCGATGGGGCAGCTAACTCTGGAAACACCATATATTTT; CDR3aa: CASTPDGAANSGNTIYF
len: 15; abundance: -; j_gene: TRBJ1-1; v_gene: TRBV10-3; d_gene: -; CDR3nt: TGTGCCATCAGTGACCACGGGACGGTGAACACTGAAGCTTTCTTT; CDR3aa: CAISDHGTVNTEAFF
len: 12; abundance: -; j_gene: TRBJ2-1; v_gene: TRBV7-9; d_gene: -; CDR3nt: TGTGCCAGCGGAGGGCCAGGGAATGAGCAGTTCTTC; CDR3aa: CASGGPGNEQFF
len: 17; abundance: -; j_gene: TRBJ2-2; v_gene: TRBV19; d_gene: -; CDR3nt: TGTGCCAGTAGTACTACTCCTAGCGCGGGGAACACCGGGGAGCTGTTTTTT; CDR3aa: CASSTTPSAGNTGELFF
len: 14; abundance: -; j_gene: TRBJ2-7; v_gene: TRBV5-1; d_gene: -; CDR3nt: TGCGCCAGCAGCCTGGGACAAGGAATAGACGAGCAGTACTTC; CDR3aa: CASSLGQGIDEQYF
len: 18; abundance: -; j_gene: TRBJ2-7; v_gene: TRBV5-1; d_gene: TRBD2; CDR3nt: TGCGCCAGCAGCTTGGTTGAGCTAGCGGGAGGATCTACCTACGAGCAGTACTTC; CDR3aa: CASSLVELAGGSTYEQYF
len: 13; abundance: -; j_gene: TRBJ1-4; v_gene: TRBV7-9; d_gene: -; CDR3nt: TGTGCCAGCAGCAGGGGTAGGGATGAAAAACTGTTTTTT; CDR3aa: CASSRGRDEKLFF
len: 14; abundance: -; j_gene: TRBJ1-4; v_gene: TRBV7-2; d_gene: -; CDR3nt: TGTGCCAGCAGCCCAGGGGCGATTAATGAAAAACTGTTTTTT; CDR3aa: CASSPGAINEKLFF
len: 16; abundance: -; j_gene: TRBJ1-6; v_gene: TRBV5-6; d_gene: -; CDR3nt: TGTGCCAGCAGCTTACGACAGAGCTCCTATAATTCACCCCTCCACTTT; CDR3aa: CASSLRQSSYNSPLHF
len: 16; abundance: -; j_gene: TRBJ2-5; v_gene: TRBV20-1; d_gene: TRBD2; CDR3nt: TGCAGTGCTAGTAAAAGGACTAGCGGGTTCCAAGGGACCCAGTACTTC; CDR3aa: CSASKRTSGFQGTQYF
len: 13; abundance: -; j_gene: TRBJ2-7; v_gene: TRBV28; d_gene: TRBD2; CDR3nt: TGTGCCAGTGGACTAGCGGGAGGCGGCGAGCAGTACTTC; CDR3aa: CASGLAGGGEQYF
len: 16; abundance: -; j_gene: TRBJ2-7; v_gene: TRBV5-1; d_gene: -; CDR3nt: TGCGCCAGCAGCCTAGGGAGGCTAGGGAAAATTTACGAGCAGTACTTC; CDR3aa: CASSLGRLGKIYEQYF
len: 15; abundance: -; j_gene: TRBJ2-2; v_gene: TRBV19; d_gene: -; CDR3nt: TGTGCCAGTAGTATAGATTGGAGGGGGACCGGGGAGCTGTTTTTT; CDR3aa: CASSIDWRGTGELFF
len: 19; abundance: -; j_gene: TRBJ2-1; v_gene: TRBV7-3; d_gene: -; CDR3nt: TGTGCCAGCAGCTTACGCCAAGAAGCGTTCCCTGTTCTCTACAATGAGCAGTTCTTC; CDR3aa: CASSLRQEAFPVLYNEQFF
len: 14; abundance: -; j_gene: TRBJ1-1; v_gene: TRBV24-1; d_gene: -; CDR3nt: TGTGCCACCAGTGATTTGTGGGGTCATACTGAAGCTTTCTTT; CDR3aa: CATSDLWGHTEAFF
len: 15; abundance: -; j_gene: TRBJ2-1; v_gene: TRBV7-2; d_gene: TRBD1; CDR3nt: TGTGCCAGCAGCGCGGACAGGGGCCTTTACAATGAGCAGTTCTTC; CDR3aa: CASSADRGLYNEQFF
len: 15; abundance: -; j_gene: TRBJ2-7; v_gene: TRBV19; d_gene: -; CDR3nt: TGTGCCAGTAGTCCACGACCTATTAGGGCCGACGAGCAGTACTTC; CDR3aa: CASSPRPIRADEQYF
len: 17; abundance: -; j_gene: TRBJ2-1; v_gene: TRBV19; d_gene: -; CDR3nt: TGTGCCAGTAGTATAATCATCGTCGGCAGGAGGACCAATGAGCAGTTCTTC; CDR3aa: CASSIIIVGRRTNEQFF
len: 13; abundance: -; j_gene: TRBJ1-2; v_gene: TRBV28; d_gene: TRBD1; CDR3nt: TGTGCCACCCGGACAGGGGAGCGATATGGCTACACCTTC; CDR3aa: CATRTGERYGYTF
len: 16; abundance: few; j_gene: TRBJ1-1; v_gene: TRBV10-2; d_gene: -; CDR3nt: TGCGCCAGCAGTGACCCGGCAGAACTGCCCGACACTGAAGCTTTCTTT; CDR3aa: CASSDPAELPDTEAFF
len: 15; abundance: -; j_gene: TRBJ2-5; v_gene: TRBV20-1; d_gene: -; CDR3nt: TGCAGTGCTAGTATTAGGGGACTGGGGCAAGAGACCCAGTACTTC; CDR3aa: CSASIRGLGQETQYF
len: 14; abundance: -; j_gene: TRBJ1-5; v_gene: TRBV21-1; d_gene: -; CDR3nt: TGTGCCAGCAGCTTCGGACAAAGCAATCAGCCCCAGCATTTT; CDR3aa: CASSFGQSNQPQHF
len: 17; abundance: -; j_gene: TRBJ2-1; v_gene: TRBV5-1; d_gene: TRBD2; CDR3nt: TGCGCCAGCAGCTGGGGACTAGCGGGAGGATCCTACAATGAGCAGTTCTTC; CDR3aa: CASSWGLAGGSYNEQFF
len: 14; abundance: -; j_gene: TRBJ2-1; v_gene: TRBV9; d_gene: -; CDR3nt: TGTGCCAGCAGCGTAGATCTAGCTAGGGATGAGCAGTTCTTC; CDR3aa: CASSVDLARDEQFF
len: 13; abundance: -; j_gene: TRBJ2-6; v_gene: TRBV19; d_gene: -; CDR3nt: TGTGCCAGTATGACCTCTGGGGCCAACGTCCTGACTTTC; CDR3aa: CASMTSGANVLTF
len: 14; abundance: -; j_gene: TRBJ1-1; v_gene: TRBV15; d_gene: -; CDR3nt: TGTGCCACCAGCTTCCAGCTCGCGAACACTGAAGCTTTCTTT; CDR3aa: CATSFQLANTEAFF
len: 15; abundance: -; j_gene: TRBJ2-7; v_gene: TRBV19; d_gene: TRBD2; CDR3nt: TGTGCCAGTATGATGGAACTAGCGGGGGCCTACGAGCAGTACTTC; CDR3aa: CASMMELAGAYEQYF